This T cell receptor beta chain was captured in a study of T-cell reconstitution after alpha-beta-depleted transplantation in children. General study findings and limits: Two months or so post-transplant, alpha-beta T cells reportedly derived from several hundred expanded graft clones. When one year had passed after transplant, most T-cell counts and diversity came from newly produced T cells.

This clonotype was counted many times. Antigen unknown. TCRbeta library preparation incorporated unique molecular identifiers. TCRdb reprocessed the PCR reads with MiXCR, giving one entry per CDR3 protein. The sample lists over 200,000 distinct CDR3 sequences, 7.5% to 9.5% occurring once. The CDR3 covers 13 residues. J lost 3 bases, V lost 7 bases, and 6 bases had no gene match. Germline V gene lookup returns CDR1 MNHNY and CDR2 SVGAGI (reference sequence). This TCR derives from a male patient aged 2-15 years who had a stem cell transplant for acute myeloid leukemia, so the T cells may come from the graft donor. The V gene is TRBV6-6, the J gene TRBJ2-7; the match to TRBD1 covers 7 bases. The sequencing here drew on PBMCs, mostly from graft donor cells, taken 360 days after TCRalphabeta/CD19-depleted stem cell transplant. The DNA for the CDR3 is TGTGCCAGCACGATCGACAGGGTCTACGAGCAGTACTTC. Amino acid sequence: CASTIDRVYEQYF.